This T cell receptor (beta chain) originates from a study of somatic mutations in cytotoxic T cells in rheumatoid arthritis. The CDR3 is made up of 15 amino acids. Germline V lookup: CDR1 SGHAT, CDR2 FQNNGV. V shed 3 bases, J shed 5 bases, and the junction held 6 bases outside the gene matches. Only in-frame clones appear in the TCRdb table, and some are missing; sequencing was by immunoSEQ multiplex PCR. The table lists some 27,000 clones, less than 85% of them singletons. This clone was recorded only once. Specimen: CD8+ T cells sorted from blood. The rearrangement joins TRBV11-2 to TRBJ2-3, with 9 nucleotides matching TRBD2. This receptor was taken from a woman under 30 in good health. The CDR3 here is CASSLTSGRVDTQYF. The CDR3 nucleotides read TGTGCCAGCAGCTTGACTAGCGGCAGGGTAGATACGCAGTATTTT.